This TCR beta chain was obtained from a study of shared clonotypes between healthy human individuals (TCRdb year 2020). Looking at the study overall: A few men and a couple of women, aged 18 to 49 years, made up the cohort. The study deeply sequenced blood TCR repertoires of several healthy adults to estimate repertoire size and the extent of clonotype sharing between individuals. To increase sequencing depth and limit assay-specific biases, different laboratories used diverse techniques to prepare libraries and sequence TCR repertoires. For each donor, three plates each were used for CD4 naive and CD4 memory, two plates were used for CD8 naive, and one plate was used for CD8 memory. Each donor's leukapheresis produced roughly between about 0.8 and 10 billion PBMCs. Overall study results and their limits: Sampling was restricted to blood, and TCR repertoires in tissue are likely to differ from TCR repertoires in blood. Pairwise subsampling indicated that sequencing depth was expected to affect the degree of clonotype sharing among donors. Compared with non-shared clonotypes, clonotypes shared by all four sorted-subset donors had higher generation probabilities. Because the study included a small number of donors, the genetic and exposure-history diversity represented was limited. Naive subsets generally had larger estimated clonotype richness than memory subsets. Incomplete sequencing was indicated by rarefaction of sorted-subset datasets, despite the large sequencing depth. Around 5.4% of naive CD4, more than 3% of naive CD8, approximately 2.2% of memory CD4, and 0.4% of memory CD8 clonotypes were shared across several donors.

Notes on this clone: Its target antigen remains unknown. Base qualities are not at hand, and no much larger clone is one base apart. Other DNA sequences within the sample encode an identical CDR3.

CD8 naive samples were obtained by positive selection for CCR7 among CD45RO-negative cells, yielding a CD45RA+CCR7+ population from which TemRA cells were excluded. Healthy HIV-negative adults with no recently reported acute infections or vaccinations were included as donors. Every donor was a Caucasian adult living in Nashville, Tennessee, USA. Blood was collected by leukapheresis, and PBMCs were isolated by Ficoll-Histopaque density gradient centrifugation and then cryopreserved in liquid nitrogen vapor phase. Analytical flow cytometry was used to check the purity and quantity of each magnetically sorted T cell population. From each sorted fraction, genomic DNA was isolated and quantified by UV absorbance on a Nanodrop 2000c. TCR CDR3 regions were amplified from genomic DNA by multiplex PCR using the deep immunoSEQ assay. Extracted genomic DNA from each cell subset was spread evenly across all wells of several immunoSEQ 96-well plates, with each plate serving as a replicate. Each replicate PCR for sorted subsets received around 0.2 ug genomic DNA, equal to about 30,000 T cell genomes. Purified libraries were measured with a Qubit 3.0 fluorometer, size-checked on a Bioanalyzer 2100, and measured again with the KAPA Library Quantification kit. Every immunoSEQ 96-well plate was sequenced on a dedicated single-read 150-cycle Illumina NextSeq 550 flow cell. Under the source paper's analysis protocol: Because only junctional sequences without quality scores were contained in the immunoSEQ output, filtering matching that applied to full-length reads could not be performed. To assign V/J genes and CDR3, sequences were annotated using PyIR, a Python wrapper for IgBLAST v1.9, with IMGT germline references. Any read was removed if the V/J assignment was weak (E-value above 1e-6), the CDR3 was missing, or the read contained stop codons, out-of-frame junctions, or ambiguous translated residues. A V3J clonotype was defined by an identical inferred V gene, J gene, and CDR3 amino acid sequence. The percentage overlap between two repertoires was calculated by dividing the number of shared unique clonotypes by the size of the smaller repertoire. Richness of each repertoire was evaluated using RTK rarefaction, the Chao1 estimator, and Recon v2.1 estimates of unobserved clonotypes. Generation probabilities were computed with OLGA for all TCRbeta clonotypes obtained by the gDNA method from a handful of donors. In its TCRdb copy, this immuneACCESS table keeps in-frame sequences only and misses some clones. Where compared with another copy, unresolved V genes explain less than half of these, and the others have no known cause. That table gives V, J and clone size, and the DNA gave D and trimming. This sample holds millions of clones; about 95% were observed only once. The top ten clones comprise 1% to 1.3% of the sample.

The CDR3 runs 14 amino acids, cysteine and phenylalanine included. This entry keeps only the CDR3 DNA: 42 bases, framed from base 1. Reading the germline V gene gives CDR1 SGHAT and CDR2 FQNNGV. V and J are truncated by 2 bases and 4 bases respectively, leaving an intervening sequence of 12 bases. The sequencing sample was made of naive CD8+ T cells sorted from blood. The sample's cell subset or site label, decoded: CD45RA+CCR7+. The clonotype originates from a man between 18 and 29 years old in good health. This receptor chain uses TRBV11-2 and TRBJ2-7; the D call is tentative, TRBD1 or TRBD2, as each matches 6 bases. At the DNA level, the sequence is TGTGCCAGCAGCTTATCCGGGGGCGGATACGAGCAGTACTTC. This codes for CASSLSGGGYEQYF.